This T cell receptor beta chain was retrieved from a study of T-cell memory formation after mild COVID-19. Study background: Clusters of TCRs were largely donor specific. General study points: Balance between CD4 and CD8 was seen in clones contracting day 15 to 85, and a CD4+ lean was seen in later expanders.

cDNA libraries for TCR alpha and TCR beta, carrying sample barcodes and UMIs, came from 5'RACE with constant-segment primers. Each CDR3 protein gets one entry after TCRdb re-called the 5' RACE reads with MiXCR. The sample lists nearly 350,000 distinct CDR3 sequences, 10% to 15% occurring once. This clonotype was counted only a few times. Its antigen is unidentified. The V gene's germline CDR1 is SQVTM and CDR2 ANQGSEA. The CDR3 is 18 amino acids. Trimming shortened V by 0 bases and J by 0 bases, and 18 bases separated the two germline ends. The receptor's source is a man between 18 and 35 years old who had mild COVID-19 (a few samples of this study predate the infection). Cell type and time point are not known. Sequencing was carried out using PBMCs or a T cell subset sorted from them (not recorded which). This sequence joins TRBV29-1 and TRBJ2-1, with D perhaps matching TRBD1 (6 bases). CDR3 in amino acids: CSVEDSQGPASSYNEQFF. The CDR3 DNA sequence: TGCAGCGTTGAAGATTCGCAGGGGCCCGCCAGCTCCTACAATGAGCAGTTCTTC.